This T cell receptor (beta chain) was documented in a study of CD8+CD57+ T cells in acquired aplastic anemia. J lost 2 bases, V lost 3 bases, and 11 bases had no gene match. The CDR3 is made up of 16 amino acids. The germline V gene encodes CDR1 SGHDT and CDR2 YYEEEE. Whole-study findings and limits: There were twenty-nine CD8+ CDR3 sequences that occurred in both patients and controls.

Sequencing involved patients with CD8+CD57+ cell expansion previously shown by flow cytometry. Regarding this clonotype: Its antigen is as yet unknown.

TCR beta VDJ combinations and CDR3 sequences were profiled from genomic DNA. TCRdb independently ran MiXCR on the reads; one entry per CDR3 protein. The table has 80,000 to 100,000 distinct CDR3 sequences, 55% to 80% seen once; the top ten hold over 55%. The clonotype originates from a human donor with aplastic anemia. The sequenced sample consisted of sorted CD4+, CD8+, or CD8+CD57+ T cells (not recorded which) from PBMCs. The chain is built from TRBV5-6 and TRBJ2-7; 7 bases are shared with TRBD1. The CDR3 sequence: CASSYRQGIHPYEQYF. CDR3 in DNA: TGTGCCAGCAGCTATAGACAGGGAATCCACCCCTACGAGCAGTACTTC. Based on the CDR3 plus reference TRBV5-6 and TRBJ2-7, the full variable domain is DAGVTQSPTHLIKTRGQQVTLRCSPKSGHDTVSWYQQALGQGPQFIFQYYEEEERQRGNFPDRFSGHQFPNYSSELNVNALLLGDSALYLCASSYRQGIHPYEQYFGPGTRLTVT.